This entry describes one T cell receptor beta chain. There are a few counts of this clonotype. Its antigen is not yet known. No clone much larger than this one lies a single base away; base qualities are absent. This specimen's treatment or condition label, interpreted: allogeneic hematopoietic cell transplantation with graft depleted of TCRalphabeta T cells and CD19 B cells. Transplant recipients were children who received TCRalphabeta/CD19-depleted allogeneic hematopoietic cell grafts. The junction shows trimming of 3 bases on V and 4 bases on J, and the gene matches do not reach 3 bases of it. From its cysteine to its phenylalanine, the CDR3 spans 14 amino acids. Of the read, only the CDR3 DNA is kept; its 42 bases are in frame from base 1. CDR1 and CDR2 are read off the germline V gene as ENHRY and SYGVKD. The library was made by PCR. TCRdb names Illumina HiSeq 2500 as the instrument used. To normalize quantification of the TCRbeta repertoire, the TCR libraries were built with molecular barcoding that relied on unique molecular identifiers. Using fastp trimming at Q25 and MiXCR clonotype assembly, TCRdb reanalyzed the public sequencing data and kept in-frame beta chains. All rows with the same CDR3 protein become a single entry with the most common DNA and genes. This sample has about 870,000 distinct CDR3 sequences in its table, and around 15% of those were observed once. The top ten clones comprise about 5% of the sample.

The data belong to a study of T-cell reconstitution after alpha-beta-depleted transplantation in children (dated by TCRdb to about 2016). For the wider study: Using TCR repertoire profiling, the study quantitatively followed how T-cell immune reconstitution unfolded in children after TCRalphabeta/CD19-depleted allogeneic hematopoietic cell transplantation.

On the study overall, not on this receptor specifically: In some patients, the high TCRbeta diversity seen at day 60 was put down to recipient T cells and intrathymic progenitors that had survived conditioning. The apparently early alphabetaT-cell count recovery about two months after transplant was reportedly dependent on only several hundred rapidly expanded clones derived from non-depleted graft cells. The frequencies of hyperexpanded clones fell over the following months, and after one year, T-cell counts and TCRbeta diversity were mostly attributed to newly produced T cells.

This material consisted of PBMCs, mostly from graft donor cells, taken 360 days after TCRalphabeta/CD19-depleted stem cell transplant. The receptor chain draws on TRBV10-3 and TRBJ2-3; 8 of the junction bases match TRBD2. The receptor's source is a male patient aged 10 to 17 who had a stem cell transplant for acute lymphoblastic leukemia, so the T cells may come from the graft donor. CDR3 protein: CAISEPGGPDTQYF. The DNA reads as follows: TGTGCCATCAGTGAACCGGGAGGGCCAGATACGCAGTATTTT.